This TCR beta chain was captured in a study of blood T cell repertoires in COVID-19. Overall study context: Nucleic acid was either cDNA or gDNA, and it came from T cells, B-cell-depleted T cells, or PBMCs.

As handled by the study authors: By means of reference gene primer amplification, nucleated cell counts were estimated. The repertoire was sequenced with immunoSEQ multiplex PCR; TCRdb's copy has only in-frame clones and lacks some. V, J and clone size are those of that table, while D and trimming were read from the DNA. Of about 300,000 clones listed, around four fifths are singletons. The V and J ends lost 4 bases and 5 bases, in that order; junction bases with no gene match: 9. This CDR3 spans 15 amino acids. Germline CDR1 is SGDLS and CDR2 is YYNGEE. V and J are TRBV9 and TRBJ1-1; 9 bases are a match to TRBD1. The clonotype originates from a woman aged 45 to 65 with acute or convalescent COVID-19. Material for sequencing was peripheral blood. CDR3 residues: CASSLTGGTITEAFF. In nucleotides, the CDR3 is TGTGCCAGCAGCCTCACAGGGGGCACGATAACTGAAGCTTTCTTT.